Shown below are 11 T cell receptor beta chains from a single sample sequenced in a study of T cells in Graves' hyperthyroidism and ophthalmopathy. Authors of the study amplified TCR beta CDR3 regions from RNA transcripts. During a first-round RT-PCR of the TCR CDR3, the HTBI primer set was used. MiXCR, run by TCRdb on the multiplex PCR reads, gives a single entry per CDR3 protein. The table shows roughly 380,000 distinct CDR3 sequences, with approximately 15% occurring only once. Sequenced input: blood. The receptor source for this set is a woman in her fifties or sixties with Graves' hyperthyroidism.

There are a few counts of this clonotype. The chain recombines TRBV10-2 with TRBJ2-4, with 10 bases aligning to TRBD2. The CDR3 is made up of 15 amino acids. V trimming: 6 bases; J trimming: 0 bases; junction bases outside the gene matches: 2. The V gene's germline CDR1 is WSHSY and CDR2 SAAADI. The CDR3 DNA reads TGCGCCAGCAGACTAGCGGGGCTAGCCAAAAACATTCAGTACTTC. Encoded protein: CASRLAGLAKNIQYF.

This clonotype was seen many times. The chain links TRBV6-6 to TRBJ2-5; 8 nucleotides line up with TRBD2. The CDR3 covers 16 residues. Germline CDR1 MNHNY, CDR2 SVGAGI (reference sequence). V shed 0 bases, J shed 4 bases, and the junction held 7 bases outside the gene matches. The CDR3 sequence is CASSYSQRGLGETQYF. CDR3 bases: TGTGCCAGCAGTTACTCACAGCGGGGGCTCGGAGAGACCCAGTACTTC.

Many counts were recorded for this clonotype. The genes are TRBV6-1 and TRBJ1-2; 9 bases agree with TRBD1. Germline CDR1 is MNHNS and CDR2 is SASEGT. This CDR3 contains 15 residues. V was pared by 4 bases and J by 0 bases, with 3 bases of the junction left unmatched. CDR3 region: CASSGRQGANYGYTF. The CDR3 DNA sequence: TGTGCCAGCAGTGGAAGACAGGGGGCTAACTATGGCTACACCTTC.

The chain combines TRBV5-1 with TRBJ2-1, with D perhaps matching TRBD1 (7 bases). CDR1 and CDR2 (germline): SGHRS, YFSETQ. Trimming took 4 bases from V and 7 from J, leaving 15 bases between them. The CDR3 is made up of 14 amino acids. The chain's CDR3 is CASSSGPGGNEQFF. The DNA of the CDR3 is TGCGCCAGCAGCAGCGGGCCAGGGGGTAATGAGCAGTTCTTC.

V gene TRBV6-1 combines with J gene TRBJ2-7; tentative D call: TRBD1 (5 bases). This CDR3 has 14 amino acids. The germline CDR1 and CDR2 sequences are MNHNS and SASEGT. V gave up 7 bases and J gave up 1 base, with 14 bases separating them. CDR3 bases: TGTGCCAGCAACCACGGACACCAGTCCTACGAGCAGTACTTC. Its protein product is CASNHGHQSYEQYF.

CDR3 amino acids: CASTGTSGSESYNEQFF. In DNA form, the CDR3 reads TGTGCCAGTACCGGGACTAGCGGGAGCGAATCCTACAATGAGCAGTTCTTC. The rearrangement uses TRBV19 and TRBJ2-1, with 14 positions matching TRBD2. Trimming removed 7 bases from V and 1 base from J; junction bases left unmatched: 6. The CDR3 loop spans 17 amino acids. The germline V gene has CDR1 LNHDA and CDR2 SQIVND (reference sequence).

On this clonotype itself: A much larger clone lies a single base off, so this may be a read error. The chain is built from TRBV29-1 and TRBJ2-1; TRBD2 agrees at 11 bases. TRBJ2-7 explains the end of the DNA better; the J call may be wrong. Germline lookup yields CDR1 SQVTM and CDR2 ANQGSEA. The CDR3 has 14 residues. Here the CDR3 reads CSVATSGNYNEQYF. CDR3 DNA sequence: TGCAGCGTCGCGACTAGCGGGAATTACAATGAGCAGTACTTC.

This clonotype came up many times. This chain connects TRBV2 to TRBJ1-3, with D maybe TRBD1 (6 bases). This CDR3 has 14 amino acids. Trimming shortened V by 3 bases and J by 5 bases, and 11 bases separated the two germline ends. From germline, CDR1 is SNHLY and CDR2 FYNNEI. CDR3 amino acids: CASSDTGWRNTIYF. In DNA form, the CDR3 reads TGTGCCAGCAGTGACACAGGGTGGAGAAACACCATATATTTT.

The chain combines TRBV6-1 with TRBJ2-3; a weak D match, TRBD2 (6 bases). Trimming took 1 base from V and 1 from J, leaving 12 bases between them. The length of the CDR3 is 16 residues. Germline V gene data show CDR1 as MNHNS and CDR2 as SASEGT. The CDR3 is CASSEDGSWGTDTQYF. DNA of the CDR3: TGTGCCAGCAGTGAAGACGGGAGTTGGGGCACAGATACGCAGTATTTT.

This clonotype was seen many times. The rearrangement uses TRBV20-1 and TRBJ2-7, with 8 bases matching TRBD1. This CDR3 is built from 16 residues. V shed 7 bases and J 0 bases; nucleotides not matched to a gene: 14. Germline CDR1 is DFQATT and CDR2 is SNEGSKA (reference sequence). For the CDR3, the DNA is TGCAGTGTTACAACCATTGACAGGGGTACCTCCTACGAGCAGTACTTC. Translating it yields CSVTTIDRGTSYEQYF.

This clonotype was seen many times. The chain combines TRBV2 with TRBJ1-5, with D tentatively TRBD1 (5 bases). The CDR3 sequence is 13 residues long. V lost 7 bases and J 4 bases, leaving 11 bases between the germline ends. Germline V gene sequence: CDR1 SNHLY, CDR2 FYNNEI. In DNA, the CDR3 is TGTGCCAGCACGGCAGGGATAAATCAGCCCCAGCATTTT. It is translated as CASTAGINQPQHF.